Given below is one T cell receptor (beta chain) in context. The antigen is not known. The DNA ends 3 residues before the CDR3 does, and the rest of the CDR3 is filled in from the germline J gene. CDR1 is LNHDA and CDR2 is SQIVND in the germline V gene (reference sequence). Trimming took 5 bases from V and 0 from J; bases not matched to a gene: 12. The CDR3 is 18 amino acids. Repertoires were generated with immunoSEQ multiplex PCR, while TCRdb's copy carries only in-frame clones and drops some. This repertoire holds around 39,000 clones, and none appear only once. This sample stems from a study of T cell clonality in common variable immunodeficiency. The study, taken as a whole, reports: Compared with healthy controls, CVID subjects showed increased TCRbeta clonality, mostly in about a third. Links between repertoire features and CVID complications were heterogeneity-limited. Fewer TCRbeta clones were shared among CVID subjects than controls.

Material for sequencing was peripheral blood mononuclear cells. This sequence joins TRBV19 and TRBJ2-1; 8 bases fit TRBD2. This TCR came from a person between 18 and 75 years old in good health. CDR3 DNA, as far as it was read: TGTGCCAGTAGTTCTAGCGGGTCCCATCGGGGCTCCTACAATGAG. Encoded protein: CASSSSGSHRGSYNE. The whole CDR3 region reads CASSSSGSHRGSYNEQFF.